Below, 22 T cell receptor beta chains from the same sample are listed, as sequenced in a study of T cells expressing NK-cell markers. TCRdb re-called the 5' RACE reads and catalogs CDR3 proteins one per entry, DNA excluded. The specimen's table records about 400,000 distinct CDR3 sequences. The sample consisted of blood T cells: a sorted CD56 or NKG2C T cell subset, CD4+ or CD8+ T cells, or bulk PBMC T cells (not recorded which). The receptors were gathered from a woman aged 45 to 65 in good health.

The rearrangement joins TRBV6-6 to TRBJ1-3. Germline assignment: CDR1 MNHNY and CDR2 SVGAGI (reference sequence). This CDR3 comprises 13 residues. CDR3 sequence reads: CASKEGPGNTIYF.

The CDR3 sequence: CATSRESANLYGYTF. The chain joins TRBV15 to TRBJ1-2. The CDR3 is made up of 15 amino acids. The germline CDR1 and CDR2 sequences are LNHNV and YYDKDF (reference sequence).

The rearrangement uses TRBV30 and TRBJ2-3; TCRdb gives TRBD1 as the D gene, but with no DNA this cannot be confirmed. The CDR3 is 12 amino acids. Germline values: CDR1 GTSNPN, CDR2 SVGIG (reference sequence). The CDR3 here is CAWSPTGDTQYF.

V gene TRBV6-1 combines with J gene TRBJ2-2; the D gene TCRdb calls, TRBD2, cannot be checked with no DNA. The CDR3 has 16 amino acids. The germline V gene encodes CDR1 MNHNS and CDR2 SASEGT. The CDR3 protein is CASYGSGRANTGELFF.

The chain has TRBV12-3 or TRBV12-4 and TRBJ2-2. CDR3 length: 15 amino acids. This CDR3 is CASSLGSAFTGELFF.

The gene calls are TRBV20-1 and TRBJ2-1; TCRdb gives TRBD1 as the D gene, but with no DNA this cannot be confirmed. The germline V gene encodes CDR1 DFQATT and CDR2 SNEGSKA (reference sequence). This CDR3 region has 16 residues. The CDR3 loop reads CSAHRARQGLLPRRFF.

This sequence joins TRBV5-1 and TRBJ1-1. The CDR3 extends over 15 amino acids. Per the germline V gene, CDR1 is SGHRS and CDR2 is YFSETQ. CDR3 region: CASSLEEFLNTEAFF.

The chain joins TRBV2 to TRBJ1-2; absent DNA, TCRdb's TRBD1 call cannot be checked. CDR1 is SNHLY, CDR2 FYNNEI, per germline. The CDR3 has 14 amino acids. The CDR3 sequence: CASRRTGTGYGYTF.

The rearrangement uses TRBV5-1 and TRBJ2-5; TCRdb designates TRBD2, a call that cannot be tested without DNA. Germline lookup yields CDR1 SGHRS and CDR2 YFSETQ. The CDR3 totals 15 residues. CDR3 residues: CASSFGSLGEETQYF. Full variable domain (remainder filled in from reference TRBV5-1 and TRBJ2-5): KAGVTQTPRYLIKTRGQQVTLSCSPISGHRSVSWYQQTPGQGLQFLFEYFSETQRNKGNFPGRFSGRQFSNSRSEMNVSTLELGDSALYLCASSFGSLGEETQYFGPGTRLLVL.

The V gene is TRBV6-1, the J gene TRBJ2-1; without DNA, the TCRdb call of TRBD2 cannot be checked. Per the germline V gene, CDR1 is MNHNS and CDR2 is SASEGT. CDR3 size: 18 residues. CDR3 amino acids: CASSGGTSGRRAYNEQFF.

This chain joins TRBV5-1 and TRBJ1-1. CDR1 and CDR2 (germline): SGHRS, YFSETQ. The CDR3 length is 15 residues. The CDR3 reads CASSLGAGGNTEAFF.

The chain uses TRBV3-1 and TRBJ2-7; there is no DNA to check the TCRdb D call of TRBD2. There are 15 residues in the CDR3. Germline lookup yields CDR1 LGHDT and CDR2 YNNKEL (reference sequence). CDR3 sequence reads: CASSQTGTSLAEQYF.

The chain links TRBV28 to TRBJ1-2; checking the TCRdb D call of TRBD1 is not possible without DNA. CDR1 and CDR2 from the germline V gene are MDHEN and SYDVKM. The CDR3 runs to 13 residues. The CDR3 loop is CASNLDRHYGYTF.

The chain carries TRBV18 and TRBJ2-5. The CDR3 contains 14 residues. Germline CDR1 and CDR2: KGHSH and LQKENI. Here the CDR3 reads CASSPPGAKETQYF.

The chain employs TRBV5-1 and TRBJ2-6; TCRdb selects TRBD2, and the lack of DNA leaves this call unchecked. Germline loops: CDR1 SGHRS, CDR2 YFSETQ. The length of the CDR3 is 18 residues. CDR3: CASSLDVGGRSGANVLTF.

This chain connects TRBV7-9 to TRBJ2-1; TCRdb's D call of TRBD1 is untestable without DNA. Germline CDR1 reads SEHNR; CDR2 reads FQNEAQ (reference sequence). The CDR3 contains 17 residues. CDR3: CASSLRVGGDKNNEQFF.

The chain couples TRBV10-2 to TRBJ2-1; without DNA, the TCRdb call of TRBD2 cannot be checked. Per germline, CDR1 WSHSY and CDR2 SAAADI. This CDR3 is built from 14 residues. CDR3 protein: CATLEGVSYNEQFF.

V usage is TRBV24-1 and J usage is TRBJ2-5; TCRdb's D call, TRBD1, is unchecked because there is no DNA. Germline CDR1 reads KGHDR; CDR2 reads SFDVKD. This CDR3 comprises 15 residues. Here the CDR3 reads CATSDHRGLGETQYF.

The chain employs TRBV5-6 and TRBJ2-7; as DNA is missing, the TRBD2 call by TCRdb cannot be tested. Germline lookup yields CDR1 SGHDT and CDR2 YYEEEE. The length of the CDR3 is 15 residues. The CDR3 reads CASSFRTSGRYEQYF.

The chain joins TRBV7-2 to TRBJ2-2. The V gene's germline CDR1 is SGHTA and CDR2 FQGNSA. There are 12 residues in the CDR3. CDR3 sequence: CASSFHAGELFF.

This chain joins TRBV5-1 and TRBJ2-7; the D call from TCRdb, TRBD2, cannot be confirmed without DNA. The CDR3 extends over 16 amino acids. Germline assignment: CDR1 SGHRS and CDR2 YFSETQ. CDR3 region: CASSGTSGSYSYEQYF.

The rearrangement joins TRBV29-1 to TRBJ2-4. Germline V lookup: CDR1 SQVTM, CDR2 ANQGSEA. The length of the CDR3 is 13 residues. CDR3 protein: CSVGGRAKNIQYF.